A single sample is the source of the 6 T cell receptor beta chains below, sequenced in a study of cytomegalovirus exposure and HLA in healthy donors. PCR involved 60 Vbeta and 13 Jbeta primers. This table comes from immunoSEQ multiplex PCR, and its TCRdb copy is limited to in-frame clones, with some not included. The profile shows approximately 120,000 clones, around 80% of them singletons. Source material: PBMCs. All receptors come from a man aged 25 to 40 in good health and CMV-seronegative.

This clone was detected only a few times. The gene calls are TRBV10-3 and TRBJ2-7, with 7 bases lining up with TRBD1. The CDR3 is 16 residues long. Per germline, CDR1 ENHRY and CDR2 SYGVKD. V lost 4 bases, J lost 1 base, and 10 bases stayed unmatched. CDR3 DNA: TGTGCCATCAGTGGGCTTTTTCAGGGACAGTCCTACGAGCAGTACTTC. It encodes CAISGLFQGQSYEQYF.

This chain uses TRBV19 with TRBJ1-1; 10 nucleotides agree with TRBD1. Trimming removed 3 bases from V and 4 bases from J; junction bases left unmatched: 5. The CDR3 has 15 residues. Germline V CDR1 and CDR2: LNHDA, SQIVND (reference sequence). DNA of the CDR3: TGTGCCAGTAGTATTCCGGACAGGGGGTTCACTGAAGCTTTCTTT. Its protein is CASSIPDRGFTEAFF.

This clone came up once. V usage is TRBV19 and J usage is TRBJ2-7; the match to TRBD2 covers 13 bases. Germline V gene sequence: CDR1 LNHDA, CDR2 SQIVND (reference sequence). With V trimmed by 5 bases and J by 7 bases, 5 bases remained unmatched. The CDR3 length is 14 residues. The CDR3: CASSLGTSGKEQYF. The CDR3, as DNA: TGTGCCAGTAGTCTCGGGACTAGCGGGAAAGAGCAGTACTTC.

This CDR3 is CASSVEFGGNYGYTF. The DNA of the CDR3 is TGCGCCAGCAGTGTGGAGTTCGGGGGAAACTATGGCTACACCTTC. The rearrangement joins TRBV10-2 to TRBJ1-2, with D possibly being TRBD1 (5 bases). Germline CDR1 WSHSY, CDR2 SAAADI. The CDR3 sequence is 15 residues long. V gave up 4 bases and J gave up 2 bases, with 14 bases separating them.

This chain connects TRBV6-5 to TRBJ2-1; 9 bases match TRBD1. V dropped 0 bases and J dropped 8; count of bases not matched to a gene: 5. The CDR3 loop spans 15 amino acids. CDR1 MNHEY and CDR2 SVGAGI come from the germline V gene. Here the CDR3 reads CASSYSGQGPYEQFF. CDR3 coding DNA: TGTGCCAGCAGTTACTCGGGACAGGGCCCCTATGAGCAGTTCTTC.

The V gene is TRBV7-9, the J gene TRBJ2-1; 10 bases are shared with TRBD2. CDR1 and CDR2 (germline): SEHNR, FQNEAQ (reference sequence). The V gene end was trimmed by 5 bases and the J gene end by 1 base; junction bases not matched to a gene: 5. The CDR3 spans 16 residues. CDR3 sequence: CASSPSAGGSYNEQFF. The CDR3 region has the DNA TGTGCCAGCAGCCCGTCAGCGGGAGGGTCCTACAATGAGCAGTTCTTC.